The clone carrying this T cell receptor beta chain has ten or more counts. Its antigen is unknown. These data are taken from a study of T cell repertoires in cytomegalovirus infection. J was trimmed by 10 bases and V by 0 bases; bases with no gene match: 14. The CDR3 sequence is 16 residues long. The germline CDR1 and CDR2 sequences are MNHNY and SVGAGI (reference sequence). TCRdb redid the calling of the reads with MiXCR, one entry per CDR3 protein. This table has about 130,000 distinct CDR3 sequences, 7.5% to 9% appearing once. Study conclusions and caveats: HLA-C-restricted TCR beta clonotypes specific for CMV led the ex vivo response.

The gene calls are TRBV6-6 and TRBJ1-1; 7 bases line up with TRBD1. Sequenced: PBMCs. The clonotype was recovered from a human donor in good health (CMV status not recorded). Some clones in this sample may be carry-over from other donors' samples. This CDR3 reads CASSYSDTGDLTGAFF. CDR3 nucleotides: TGTGCCAGCAGTTACTCGGATACAGGGGACTTGACCGGAGCTTTCTTT.